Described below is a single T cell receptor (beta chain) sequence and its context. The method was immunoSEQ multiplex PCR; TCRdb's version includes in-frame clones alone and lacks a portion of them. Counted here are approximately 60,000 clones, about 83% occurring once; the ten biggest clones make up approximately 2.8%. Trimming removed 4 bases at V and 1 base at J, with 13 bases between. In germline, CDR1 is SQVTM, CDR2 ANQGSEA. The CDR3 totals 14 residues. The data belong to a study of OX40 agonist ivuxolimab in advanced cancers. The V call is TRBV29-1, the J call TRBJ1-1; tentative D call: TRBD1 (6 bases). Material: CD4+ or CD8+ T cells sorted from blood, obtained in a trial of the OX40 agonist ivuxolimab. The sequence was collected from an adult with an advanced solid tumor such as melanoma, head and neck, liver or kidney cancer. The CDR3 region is CSVVPGDSNTEAFF. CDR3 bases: TGCAGCGTTGTACCAGGGGACTCGAACACTGAAGCTTTCTTT.